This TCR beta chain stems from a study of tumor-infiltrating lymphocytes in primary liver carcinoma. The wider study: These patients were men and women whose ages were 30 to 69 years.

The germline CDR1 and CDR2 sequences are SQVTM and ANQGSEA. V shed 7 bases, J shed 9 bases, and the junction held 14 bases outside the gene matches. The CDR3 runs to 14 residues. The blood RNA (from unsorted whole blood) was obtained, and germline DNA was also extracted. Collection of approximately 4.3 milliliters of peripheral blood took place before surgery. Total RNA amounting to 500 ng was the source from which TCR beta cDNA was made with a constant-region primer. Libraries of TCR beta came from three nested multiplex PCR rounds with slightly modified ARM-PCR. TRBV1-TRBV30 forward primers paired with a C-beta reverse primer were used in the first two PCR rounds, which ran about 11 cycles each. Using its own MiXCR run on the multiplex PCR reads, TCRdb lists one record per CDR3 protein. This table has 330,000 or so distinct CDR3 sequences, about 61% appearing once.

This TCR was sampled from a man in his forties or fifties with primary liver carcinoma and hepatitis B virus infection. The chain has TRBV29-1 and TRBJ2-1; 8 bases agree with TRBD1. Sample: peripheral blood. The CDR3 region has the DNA TGCAGCGCATCACCCGCGGGACAGGAAGGTGAGCAGTTCTTC. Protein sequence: CSASPAGQEGEQFF.